The clone carrying this T cell receptor (beta chain) was counted between two and nine times. Its ends do not fully match the called genes, so a read error is possible. There are 11 residues in the CDR3. Germline-derived CDR1 and CDR2 are SGDLS and YYNGEE. Study processing details: Estimates of nucleated cell counts were drawn from the amplification of reference gene primers. The protocol was immunoSEQ multiplex PCR, while the TCRdb copy is restricted to in-frame clones and leaves out a portion. Clone size and V and J calls were adopted from that table, with D and trimming inferred from the DNA. The repertoire holds some 88,000 clones, with around 79% as singletons. The sample is drawn from a study of blood T cell repertoires in COVID-19. Looking at the study overall: The United States, Italy and Spain supplied acute and convalescent COVID-19 samples. T cells, B-cell-depleted T cells, or PBMCs supplied cDNA or gDNA.

This rearrangement joins TRBV9 to TRBJ2-7; TRBD1 aligns across 7 bases. Specimen: peripheral blood. This clonotype originated in a human donor in a cohort sampled during active COVID-19. The CDR3 is CASSVRTGLSF. DNA of the CDR3: TGTGCCAGCAGCGTCAGGACAGGTCTTAGCTTC.